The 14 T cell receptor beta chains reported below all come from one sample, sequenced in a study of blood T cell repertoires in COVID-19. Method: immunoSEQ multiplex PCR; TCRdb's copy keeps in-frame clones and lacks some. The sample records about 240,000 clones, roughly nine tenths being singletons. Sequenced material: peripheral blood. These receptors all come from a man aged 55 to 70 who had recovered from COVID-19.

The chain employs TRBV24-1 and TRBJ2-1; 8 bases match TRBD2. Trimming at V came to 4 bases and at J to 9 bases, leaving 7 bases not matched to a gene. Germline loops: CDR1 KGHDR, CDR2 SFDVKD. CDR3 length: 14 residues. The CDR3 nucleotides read TGTGCCACCAGTGAGGTAGGCGGGGGGATTGAGCAGTTCTTC. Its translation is CATSEVGGGIEQFF.

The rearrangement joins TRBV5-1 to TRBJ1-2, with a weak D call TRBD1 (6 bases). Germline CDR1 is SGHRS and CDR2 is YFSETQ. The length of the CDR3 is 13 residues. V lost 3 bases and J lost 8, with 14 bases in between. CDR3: CASSWTAEQGYTF. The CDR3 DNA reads TGCGCCAGCAGCTGGACAGCCGAACAAGGCTACACCTTC. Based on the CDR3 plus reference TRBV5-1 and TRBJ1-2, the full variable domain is KAGVTQTPRYLIKTRGQQVTLSCSPISGHRSVSWYQQTPGQGLQFLFEYFSETQRNKGNFPGRFSGRQFSNSRSEMNVSTLELGDSALYLCASSWTAEQGYTFGSGTRLTVV.

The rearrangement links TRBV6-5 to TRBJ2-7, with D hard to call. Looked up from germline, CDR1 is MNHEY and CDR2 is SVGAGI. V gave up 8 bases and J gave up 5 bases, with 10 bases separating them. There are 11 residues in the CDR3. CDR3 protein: CASRRNNEQYV. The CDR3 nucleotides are TGTGCCAGCCGGAGAAATAACGAGCAGTACGTC.

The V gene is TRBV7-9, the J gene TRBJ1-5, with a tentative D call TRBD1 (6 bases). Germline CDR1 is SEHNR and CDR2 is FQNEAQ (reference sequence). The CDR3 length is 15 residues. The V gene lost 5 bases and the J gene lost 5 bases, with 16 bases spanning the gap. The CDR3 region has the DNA TGTGCCAGCAGCCCGAGGGGCGGGGGCGATCAGCCCCAGCATTTT. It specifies CASSPRGGGDQPQHF.

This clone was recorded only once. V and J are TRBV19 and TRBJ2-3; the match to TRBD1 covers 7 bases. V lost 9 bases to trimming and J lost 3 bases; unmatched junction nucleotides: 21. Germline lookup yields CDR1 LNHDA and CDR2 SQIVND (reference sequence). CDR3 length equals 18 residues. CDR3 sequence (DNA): TGTGCCAGAATTGCTCGAAGGAAATCGACAGGGTCAACAGATACGCAGTATTTT. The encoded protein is CARIARRKSTGSTDTQYF.

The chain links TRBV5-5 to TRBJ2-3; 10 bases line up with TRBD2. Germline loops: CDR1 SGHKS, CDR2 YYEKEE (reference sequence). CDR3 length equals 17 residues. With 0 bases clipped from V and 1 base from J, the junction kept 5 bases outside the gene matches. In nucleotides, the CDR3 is TGTGCCAGCAGCTTGGCGGGGCTAGCGGGGGGCACAGATACGCAGTATTTT. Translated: CASSLAGLAGGTDTQYF. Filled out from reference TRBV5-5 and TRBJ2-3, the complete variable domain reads DAGVTQSPTHLIKTRGQQVTLRCSPISGHKSVSWYQQVLGQGPQFIFQYYEKEERGRGNFPDRFSARQFPNYSSELNVNALLLGDSALYLCASSLAGLAGGTDTQYFGPGTRLTVL.

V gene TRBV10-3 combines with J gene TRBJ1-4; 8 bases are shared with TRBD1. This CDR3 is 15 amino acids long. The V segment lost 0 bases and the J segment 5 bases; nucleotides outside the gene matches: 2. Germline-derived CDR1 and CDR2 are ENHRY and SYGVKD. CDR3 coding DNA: TGTGCCATCAGTGAGTCGGGACAGGAGAATGAAAAACTGTTTTTT. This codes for CAISESGQENEKLFF.

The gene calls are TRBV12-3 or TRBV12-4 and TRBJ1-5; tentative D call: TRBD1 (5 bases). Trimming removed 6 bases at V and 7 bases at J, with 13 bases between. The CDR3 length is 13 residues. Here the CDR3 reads CASSQTGSQPQHF. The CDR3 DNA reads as TGTGCCAGCAGCCAAACAGGATCCCAGCCCCAGCATTTT.

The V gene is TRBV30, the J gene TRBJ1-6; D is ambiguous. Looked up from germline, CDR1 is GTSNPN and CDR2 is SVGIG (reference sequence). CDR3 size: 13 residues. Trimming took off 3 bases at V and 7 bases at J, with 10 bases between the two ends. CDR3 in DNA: TGTGCCTGGAGCGGGGTAGGGAATTCACCCCTCCACTTT. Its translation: CAWSGVGNSPLHF.

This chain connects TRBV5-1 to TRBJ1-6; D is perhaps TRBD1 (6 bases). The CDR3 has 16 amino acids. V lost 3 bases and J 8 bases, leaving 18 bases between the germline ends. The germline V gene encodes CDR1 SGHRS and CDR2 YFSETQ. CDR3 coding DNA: TGCGCCAGCAGCTCTCGGTTCGGGGGGCTAGATTCACCCCTCCACTTT. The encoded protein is CASSSRFGGLDSPLHF.

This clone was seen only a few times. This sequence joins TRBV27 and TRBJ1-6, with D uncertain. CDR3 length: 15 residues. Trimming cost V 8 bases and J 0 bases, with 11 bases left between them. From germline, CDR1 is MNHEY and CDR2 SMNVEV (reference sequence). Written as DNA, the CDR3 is TGTGCCAGCGTCCCGGGGAGCTCCTATAATTCACCCCTCCACTTT. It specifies CASVPGSSYNSPLHF.

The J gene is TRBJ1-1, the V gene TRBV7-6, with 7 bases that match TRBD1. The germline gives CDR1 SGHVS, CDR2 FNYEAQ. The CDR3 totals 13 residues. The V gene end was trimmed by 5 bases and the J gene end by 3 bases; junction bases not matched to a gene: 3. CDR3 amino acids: CASSEGQYTEAFF. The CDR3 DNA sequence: TGTGCCAGCAGCGAGGGACAGTACACTGAAGCTTTCTTT.

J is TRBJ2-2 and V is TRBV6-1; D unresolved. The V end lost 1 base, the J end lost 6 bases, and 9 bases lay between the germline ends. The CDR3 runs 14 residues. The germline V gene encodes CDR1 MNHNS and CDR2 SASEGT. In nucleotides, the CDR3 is TGTGCCAGCAGTGAAGACCCCGAGTCCGGGGAGCTGTTTTTT. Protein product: CASSEDPESGELFF.

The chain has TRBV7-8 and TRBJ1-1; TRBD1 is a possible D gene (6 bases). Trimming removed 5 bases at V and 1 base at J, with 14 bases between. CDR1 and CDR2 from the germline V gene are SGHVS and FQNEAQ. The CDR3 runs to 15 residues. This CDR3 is CASSGYRVGNTEAFF. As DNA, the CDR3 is TGTGCCAGCAGCGGATACAGGGTTGGGAACACTGAAGCTTTCTTT.